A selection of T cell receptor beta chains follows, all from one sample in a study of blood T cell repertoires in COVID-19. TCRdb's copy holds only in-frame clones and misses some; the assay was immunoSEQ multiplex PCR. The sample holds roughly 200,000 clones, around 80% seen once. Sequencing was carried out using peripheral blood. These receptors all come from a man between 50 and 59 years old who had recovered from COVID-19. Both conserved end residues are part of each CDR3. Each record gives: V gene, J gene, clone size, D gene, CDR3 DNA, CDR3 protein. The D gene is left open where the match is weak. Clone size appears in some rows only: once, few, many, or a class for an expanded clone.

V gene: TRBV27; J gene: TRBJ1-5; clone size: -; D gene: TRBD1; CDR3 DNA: TGTGCCAGCAGTTCCCCGGACAGGGAGAATCAGCCCCAGCATTTT; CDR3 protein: CASSSPDRENQPQHF
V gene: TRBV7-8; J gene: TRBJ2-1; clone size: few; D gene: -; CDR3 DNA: TGTGCCAGCAGCTTAGTGAGATGGTCCTACAATGAGCAGTTCTTC; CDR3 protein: CASSLVRWSYNEQFF
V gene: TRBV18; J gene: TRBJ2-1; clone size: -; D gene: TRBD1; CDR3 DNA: TGTGCCAGCTCACCGGGGACAGCCTCCTACAATGAGCAGTTCTTC; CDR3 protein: CASSPGTASYNEQFF
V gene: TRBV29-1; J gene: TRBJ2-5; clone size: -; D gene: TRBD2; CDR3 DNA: TGCAGCGTTGTACGACGCGTAGCGGGGGAGACCCAGTACTTC; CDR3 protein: CSVVRRVAGETQYF
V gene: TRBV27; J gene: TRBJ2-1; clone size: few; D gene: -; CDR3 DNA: TGTGCCAGCAGTGATTTGACAGGGAGGCGATACAATGAGCAGTTCTTC; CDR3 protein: CASSDLTGRRYNEQFF
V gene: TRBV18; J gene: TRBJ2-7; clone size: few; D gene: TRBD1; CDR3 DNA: TGTGCCAGCTCCCCGGGGACAGGGGAGGGCTACGAGCAGTACTTC; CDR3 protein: CASSPGTGEGYEQYF
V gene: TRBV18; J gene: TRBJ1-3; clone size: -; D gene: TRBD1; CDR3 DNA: TGTGCCAGCTCCCAGTCGGGACAGGGGGCTGGAAACACCATATATTTT; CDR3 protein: CASSQSGQGAGNTIYF
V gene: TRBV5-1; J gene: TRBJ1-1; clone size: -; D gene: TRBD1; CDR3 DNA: TGCGCCAGCAGTATGACAGGGGGCGGCACTGAAGCTTTCTTT; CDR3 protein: CASSMTGGGTEAFF
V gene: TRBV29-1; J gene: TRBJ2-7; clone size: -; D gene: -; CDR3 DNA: TGCAGCTGTTGGGAGGGATCTGGGACACAGTACTTC; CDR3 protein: CSCWEGSGTQYF
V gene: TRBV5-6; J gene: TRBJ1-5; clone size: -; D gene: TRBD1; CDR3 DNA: TGTGCCAGCAGCTCTGGACAGGGATACTATAGCAATCAGCCCCAGCATTTT; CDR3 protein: CASSSGQGYYSNQPQHF
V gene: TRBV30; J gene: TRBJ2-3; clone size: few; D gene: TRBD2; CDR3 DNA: TGTGCCTGGAGCGGGGGACTAGCGAGAGTCACAGATACGCAGTATTTT; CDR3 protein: CAWSGGLARVTDTQYF
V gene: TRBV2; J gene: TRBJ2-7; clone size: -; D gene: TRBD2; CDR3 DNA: TGTGCCAGCAGGATAGCGGGGACCGTTGGCGAGCAGTACTTC; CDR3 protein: CASRIAGTVGEQYF
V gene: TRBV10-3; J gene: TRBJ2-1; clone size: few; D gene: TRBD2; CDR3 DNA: TGTGCCATCAGTGAACCTGCCCCCTTGACTAGCGGGAGGGCCCCATGGTACAATGAGCAGTTCTTC; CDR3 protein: CAISEPAPLTSGRAPWYNEQFF
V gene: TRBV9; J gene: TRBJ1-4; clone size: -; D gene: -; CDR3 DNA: TGTGCCAGCAGCGCGATACAGGGTATGAATGAAAAACTGTTTTTT; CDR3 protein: CASSAIQGMNEKLFF
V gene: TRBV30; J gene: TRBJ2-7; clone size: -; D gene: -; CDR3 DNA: TGTGCCTGGAACCGCGGACAGTCCTACGAGCAGTACTTC; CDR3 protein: CAWNRGQSYEQYF
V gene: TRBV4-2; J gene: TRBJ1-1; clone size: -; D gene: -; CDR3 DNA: TGTGCCAGCAGCCAAGATTGGGGGAGGGGTGGCACTGAAGCTTTCTTT; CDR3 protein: CASSQDWGRGGTEAFF
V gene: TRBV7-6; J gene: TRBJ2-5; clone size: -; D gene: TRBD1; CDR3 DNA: TGTGCCAGCAGCTTAGGTACAGGGGGCTGGGAGACCCAGTACTTC; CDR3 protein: CASSLGTGGWETQYF
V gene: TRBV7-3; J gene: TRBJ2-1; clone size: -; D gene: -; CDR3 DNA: TGTGCCAGCAGCTTATCTGTCGGGAGAGACAATGAGCAGTTCTTC; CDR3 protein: CASSLSVGRDNEQFF
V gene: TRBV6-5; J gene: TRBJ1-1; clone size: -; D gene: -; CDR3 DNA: TGTGCCAGCAGTTCGATATCTTCAGGGAGGTACACTGAAGCTTTCTTT; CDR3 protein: CASSSISSGRYTEAFF
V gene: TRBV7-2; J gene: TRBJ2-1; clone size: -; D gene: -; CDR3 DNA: TGTGCCAGCAGCTTACCAGGGTTCAATGAGCAGTTCTTC; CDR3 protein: CASSLPGFNEQFF
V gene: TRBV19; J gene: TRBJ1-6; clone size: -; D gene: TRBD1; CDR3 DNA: TGTGCCAGTAGTACCAGACAGGGGGACTCCTATAATTCACCCCTCCACTTT; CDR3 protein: CASSTRQGDSYNSPLHF
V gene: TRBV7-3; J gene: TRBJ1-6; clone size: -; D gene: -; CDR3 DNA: TGTGCCAGCAGCTCAACGGGGCGGCGGGGGGTTTCACCCCTCCACTTT; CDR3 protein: CASSSTGRRGVSPLHF
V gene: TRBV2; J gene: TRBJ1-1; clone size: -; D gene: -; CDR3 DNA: TGTGCCAGCAGTCCCCGACGGGGAGCGAACACTGAAGCTTTCTTT; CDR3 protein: CASSPRRGANTEAFF
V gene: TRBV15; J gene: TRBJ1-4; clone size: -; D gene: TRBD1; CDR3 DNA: TGTGCCACCAGCAGAGCGACAGGGGTGTGGGAAAAACTGTTTTTT; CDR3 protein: CATSRATGVWEKLFF
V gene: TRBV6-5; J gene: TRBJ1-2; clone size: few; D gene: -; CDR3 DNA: TGTGCCAGCAGTTACAATGGGCCCGGCTACACCTTC; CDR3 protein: CASSYNGPGYTF
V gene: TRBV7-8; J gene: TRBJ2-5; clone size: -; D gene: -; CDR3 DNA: TGTGCCAGCAGCCTACCCTCCCGGGAGACCCAGTACTTC; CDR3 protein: CASSLPSRETQYF
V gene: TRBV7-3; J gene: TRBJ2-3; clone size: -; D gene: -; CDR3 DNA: TGTGCCAGCAGCCCCGGACGGGAAGAAGATACGCAGTATTTT; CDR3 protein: CASSPGREEDTQYF